The clone carrying this T cell receptor beta chain has only one observation. This sample was included in a study of T cell responses to AZD1222 COVID-19 vaccine. The method was immunoSEQ multiplex PCR; TCRdb's version includes in-frame clones alone and lacks a portion of them. The table includes 98,000 or so clones, just over 85% detected once. The CDR3 length is 14 residues. Germline lookup yields CDR1 MNHEY and CDR2 SVGAGI. Trimming shortened V by 6 bases and J by 7 bases, and 16 bases separated the two germline ends. Source: peripheral blood, taken on day 0 of AZD1222 vaccination. This sequence was found in an adult in good health. The chain employs TRBV6-5 and TRBJ2-1, with D possibly being TRBD1 (7 bases). CDR3 DNA: TGTGCCAGCAGACCGAGGACAGGACTAAATGAGCAGTTCTTC. Amino acid sequence: CASRPRTGLNEQFF.